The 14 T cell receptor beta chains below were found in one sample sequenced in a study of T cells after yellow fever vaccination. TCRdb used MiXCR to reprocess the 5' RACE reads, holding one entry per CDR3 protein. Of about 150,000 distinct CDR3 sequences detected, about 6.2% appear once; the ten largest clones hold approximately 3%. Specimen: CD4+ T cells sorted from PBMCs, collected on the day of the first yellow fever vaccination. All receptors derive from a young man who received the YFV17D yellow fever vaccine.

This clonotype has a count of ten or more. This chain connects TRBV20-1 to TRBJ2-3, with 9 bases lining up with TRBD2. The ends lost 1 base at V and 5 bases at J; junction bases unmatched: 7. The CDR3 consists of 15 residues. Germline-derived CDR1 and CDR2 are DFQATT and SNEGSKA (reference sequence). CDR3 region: CSARGVTSGGDTQYF. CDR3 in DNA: TGCAGTGCTAGAGGTGTGACTAGCGGAGGAGATACGCAGTATTTT.

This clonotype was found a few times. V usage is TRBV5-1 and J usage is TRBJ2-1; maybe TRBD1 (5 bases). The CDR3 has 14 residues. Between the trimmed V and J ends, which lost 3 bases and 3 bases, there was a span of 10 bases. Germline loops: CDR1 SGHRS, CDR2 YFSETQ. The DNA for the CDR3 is TGCGCCAGCAGCTCGGACATGTTCTACAATGAGCAGTTCTTC. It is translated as CASSSDMFYNEQFF.

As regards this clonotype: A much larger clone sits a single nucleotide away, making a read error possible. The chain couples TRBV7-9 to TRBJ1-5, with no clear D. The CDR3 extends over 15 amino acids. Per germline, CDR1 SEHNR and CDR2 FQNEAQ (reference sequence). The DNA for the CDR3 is TGTCCCAGCAGCTTAGGAGGGCTCGGCAATCAGCCCCAGCATTTT. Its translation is CPSSLGGLGNQPQHF. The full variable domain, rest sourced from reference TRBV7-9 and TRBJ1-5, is DTGVSQNPRHKITKRGQNVTFRCDPISEHNRLYWYRQTLGQGPEFLTYFQNEAQLEKSRLLSDRFSAERPKGSFSTLEIQRTEQGDSAMYLCPSSLGGLGNQPQHFGDGTRLSIL.

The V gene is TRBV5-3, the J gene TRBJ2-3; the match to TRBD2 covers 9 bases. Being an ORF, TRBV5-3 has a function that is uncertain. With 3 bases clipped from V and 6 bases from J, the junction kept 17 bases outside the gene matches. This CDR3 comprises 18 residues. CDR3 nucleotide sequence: TGTGCCAGAAGCTCGTTGGGGAGAGCGGGGGGTGACTCTGATACGCAGTATTTT. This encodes CARSSLGRAGGDSDTQYF.

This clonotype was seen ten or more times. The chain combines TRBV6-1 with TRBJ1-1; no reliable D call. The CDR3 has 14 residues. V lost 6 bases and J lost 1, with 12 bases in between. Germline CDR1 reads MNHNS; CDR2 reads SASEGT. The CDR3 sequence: CASRTPGSNTEAFF. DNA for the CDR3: TGTGCCAGCAGAACCCCGGGTTCGAACACTGAAGCTTTCTTT.

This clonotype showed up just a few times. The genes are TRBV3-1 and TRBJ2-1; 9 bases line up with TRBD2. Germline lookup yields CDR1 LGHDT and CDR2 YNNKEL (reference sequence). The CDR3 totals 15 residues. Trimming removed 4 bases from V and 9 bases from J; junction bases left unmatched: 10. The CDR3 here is CASSPFGGGAGEQFF. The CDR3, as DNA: TGTGCCAGCAGCCCCTTTGGCGGGGGGGCGGGTGAGCAGTTCTTC.

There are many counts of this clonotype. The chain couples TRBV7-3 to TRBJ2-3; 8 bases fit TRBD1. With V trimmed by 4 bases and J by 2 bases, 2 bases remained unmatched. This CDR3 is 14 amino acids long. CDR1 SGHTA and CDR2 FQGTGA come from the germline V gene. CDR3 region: CASSWTGSTDTQYF. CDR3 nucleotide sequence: TGTGCCAGCAGCTGGACAGGGTCCACAGATACGCAGTATTTT.

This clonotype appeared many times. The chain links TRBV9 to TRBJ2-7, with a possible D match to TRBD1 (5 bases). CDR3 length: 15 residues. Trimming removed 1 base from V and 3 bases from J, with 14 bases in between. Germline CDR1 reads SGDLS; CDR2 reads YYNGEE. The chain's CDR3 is CASSVFPDSDYEQYF. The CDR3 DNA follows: TGTGCCAGCAGCGTATTCCCCGACAGTGACTACGAGCAGTACTTC.

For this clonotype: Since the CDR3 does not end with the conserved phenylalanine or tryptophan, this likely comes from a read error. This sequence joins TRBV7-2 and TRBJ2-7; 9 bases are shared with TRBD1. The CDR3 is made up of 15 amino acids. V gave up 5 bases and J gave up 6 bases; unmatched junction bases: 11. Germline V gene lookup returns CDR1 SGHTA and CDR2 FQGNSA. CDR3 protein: CASSLESGTGTEQYS. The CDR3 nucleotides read TGTGCCAGCAGCCTCGAGTCCGGGACAGGGACCGAGCAGTACTCC.

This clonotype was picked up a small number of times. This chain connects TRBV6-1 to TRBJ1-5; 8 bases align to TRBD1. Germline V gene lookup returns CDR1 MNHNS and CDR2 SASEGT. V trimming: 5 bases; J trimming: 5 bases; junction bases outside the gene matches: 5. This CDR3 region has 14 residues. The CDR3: CASSRGTGDQPQHF. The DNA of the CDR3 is TGTGCCAGCAGTCGAGGGACAGGTGATCAGCCCCAGCATTTT.

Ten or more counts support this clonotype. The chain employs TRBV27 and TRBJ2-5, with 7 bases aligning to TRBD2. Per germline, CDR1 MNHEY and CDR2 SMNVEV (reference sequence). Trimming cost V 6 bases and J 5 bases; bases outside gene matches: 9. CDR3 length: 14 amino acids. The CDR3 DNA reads TGTGCCAGCAGACGAGCGGGGAGAGGCGAGACCCAGTACTTC. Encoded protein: CASRRAGRGETQYF.

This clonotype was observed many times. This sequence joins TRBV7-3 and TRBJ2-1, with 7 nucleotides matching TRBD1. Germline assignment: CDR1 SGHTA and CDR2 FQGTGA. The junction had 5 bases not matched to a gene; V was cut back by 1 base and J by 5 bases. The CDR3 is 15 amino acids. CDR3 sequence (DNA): TGTGCCAGCAGCTTAATGGCCAGGGGGAACAATGAGCAGTTCTTC. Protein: CASSLMARGNNEQFF.

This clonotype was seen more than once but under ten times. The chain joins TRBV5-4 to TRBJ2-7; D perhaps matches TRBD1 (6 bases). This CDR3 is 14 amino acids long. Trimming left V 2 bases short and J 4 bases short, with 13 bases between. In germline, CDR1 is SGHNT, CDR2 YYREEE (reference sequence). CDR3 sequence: CASSLPGHHYEQYV. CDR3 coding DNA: TGTGCCAGCAGCTTACCGGGACACCATTACGAGCAGTACGTC.

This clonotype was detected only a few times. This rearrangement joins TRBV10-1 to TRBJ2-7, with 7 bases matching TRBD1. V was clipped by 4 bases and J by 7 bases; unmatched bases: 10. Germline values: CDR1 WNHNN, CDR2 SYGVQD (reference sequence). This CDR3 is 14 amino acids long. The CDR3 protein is CASSGTGSLGEQYF. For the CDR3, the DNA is TGCGCCAGCAGTGGGACAGGCTCCTTGGGAGAGCAGTACTTC.